The entry below describes one T cell receptor beta chain. Its specificity is not known. These data come from a study of blood T cells in healthy people across ages. Notes on the study in general: TCR beta diversity, measured per million T cells, fell in a roughly linear way with age.

The CDR3 runs to 14 residues. Germline V gives CDR1 DFQATT, CDR2 SNEGSKA (reference sequence). With 6 bases clipped from V and 3 bases from J, the junction kept 3 bases outside the gene matches. A second roughly 6 to 11 cycle PCR used barcoded and J-beta primers. The template-switch adaptor, which had 12 random nucleotides, put a tag on each cDNA molecule. TCRdb re-derived calls from the 5' RACE reads in MiXCR, one entry per CDR3 protein. Of roughly 680,000 distinct CDR3 sequences listed, roughly 20% are singletons. The receptor was derived from a man in his sixties or seventies in good health. The specimen was blood. The V call is TRBV20-1, the J call TRBJ2-2, with TRBD2 matching 11 bases. This CDR3 is CSALAGVDTGELFF. The CDR3 DNA is TGCAGTGCACTAGCGGGAGTCGACACCGGGGAGCTGTTTTTT.